This T cell receptor (beta chain) comes out of a study of PD-L1 blockade in urothelial cancer. On the study more broadly: Dosed intravenously at 1,200 mg every 3 weeks, atezolizumab was initiated by patients around 2014. Blood was tested 3 weeks (second dose) and 6 weeks into treatment.

Study-wide points: Patients with durable benefit had greater blood expansion of tumor-associated TCR clones 3 weeks into treatment.

Notes on this clone: Antigen unknown.

The repertoire was sequenced with immunoSEQ multiplex PCR; TCRdb's copy has only in-frame clones and lacks some. The sample lists about 88,000 clones, roughly 90% occurring once. Patients had locally advanced or metastatic urothelial carcinoma. The receptor was derived from a man in his fifties or sixties with urothelial cancer. The sample was PBMCs, taken around atezolizumab (anti-PD-L1) treatment.

The CDR3: CASSSSGTVNSPLHF. The CDR3 nucleotides are TGTGCCAGCAGCTCGAGTGGGACAGTTAATTCACCCCTCCACTTT. The gene calls are TRBV6-1 and TRBJ1-6; TRBD1 agrees at 7 bases. J was trimmed by 6 bases and V by 6 bases; bases with no gene match: 8. CDR1 and CDR2 from the germline V gene are MNHNS and SASEGT. The CDR3 has 15 amino acids.